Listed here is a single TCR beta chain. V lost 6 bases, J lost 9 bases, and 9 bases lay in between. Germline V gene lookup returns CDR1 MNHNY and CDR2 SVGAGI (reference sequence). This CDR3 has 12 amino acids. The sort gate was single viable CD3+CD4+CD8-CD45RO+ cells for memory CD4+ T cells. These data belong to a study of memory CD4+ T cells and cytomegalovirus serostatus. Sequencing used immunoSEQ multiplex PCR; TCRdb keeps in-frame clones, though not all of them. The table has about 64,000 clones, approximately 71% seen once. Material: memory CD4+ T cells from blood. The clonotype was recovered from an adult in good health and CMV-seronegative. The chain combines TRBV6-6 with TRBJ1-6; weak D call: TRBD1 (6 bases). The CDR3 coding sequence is TGTGCCAGCAGGTACAGGGCTTCACCCCTCCACTTT. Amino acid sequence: CASRYRASPLHF.